Below are 2 T cell receptor beta chains sequenced from a single sample in a study of cytomegalovirus exposure and HLA in healthy donors. Primers included in the PCR were 60 Vbeta and 13 Jbeta primers. TCRdb's table, derived via immunoSEQ multiplex PCR, lists solely in-frame clones and lacks some. In total, the table holds 40,000 to 50,000 clones. Sequenced: PBMCs. The origin of the receptors is a woman aged 40 to 50 in good health and CMV-seronegative.

The chain employs TRBV29-1 and TRBJ2-3, with D tentatively TRBD1 (6 bases). This CDR3 has 14 residues. The germline V and J ends were trimmed by 5 bases and 4 bases, with 16 bases remaining between them. Germline CDR1 reads SQVTM; CDR2 reads ANQGSEA. The CDR3, as DNA: TGCAGCGTTAGGGGGACATATGACCCAGATACGCAGTATTTT. It specifies CSVRGTYDPDTQYF.

The rearrangement links TRBV5-1 to TRBJ1-5, with D maybe TRBD1 (6 bases). Trimming cost V 0 bases and J 2 bases, with 9 bases left between them. The CDR3 has 15 amino acids. Germline V lookup: CDR1 SGHRS, CDR2 YFSETQ. CDR3 in DNA: TGCGCCAGCAGCTTGGAGGGACAAGGCAATCAGCCCCAGCATTTT. This sequence encodes CASSLEGQGNQPQHF.